The count of the clone carrying this TCR beta chain is one. Its antigen is unidentified. The sample holds other DNA sequences that translate to the same CDR3. These data belong to a study of cytomegalovirus exposure and HLA in healthy donors. Points from the study as a whole: Cytomegalovirus status was reportedly diagnosed by the classifier with high sensitivity and specificity. In a later analysis, CMV-associated beta chains were mostly HLA-associated, it appeared. In an earlier analysis, most TCR beta V segments were productive about 90% or about 30% of the time. It has been reported that TCR beta sequences accurately predicted the HLA-A and HLA-B alleles of most subjects.

The germline V gene encodes CDR1 SGHTA and CDR2 FQGNSA. V shed 4 bases, J shed 4 bases, and the junction held 2 bases outside the gene matches. This CDR3 contains 13 residues. PCR used 60 Vbeta primers and 13 Jbeta primers. The protocol was immunoSEQ multiplex PCR, while the TCRdb copy is restricted to in-frame clones and leaves out a portion. The sample has approximately 85,000 clones, around two thirds seen once. The TCR sequence derives from a woman between 25 and 40 years old in good health and CMV-seropositive. This chain links TRBV7-2 with TRBJ2-7; 9 bases align to TRBD1. The sample consisted of PBMCs. The CDR3 DNA reads as TGTGCCAGCAGCTCCGACAGGGGGTACGAGCAGTACTTC. This gives the protein CASSSDRGYEQYF.